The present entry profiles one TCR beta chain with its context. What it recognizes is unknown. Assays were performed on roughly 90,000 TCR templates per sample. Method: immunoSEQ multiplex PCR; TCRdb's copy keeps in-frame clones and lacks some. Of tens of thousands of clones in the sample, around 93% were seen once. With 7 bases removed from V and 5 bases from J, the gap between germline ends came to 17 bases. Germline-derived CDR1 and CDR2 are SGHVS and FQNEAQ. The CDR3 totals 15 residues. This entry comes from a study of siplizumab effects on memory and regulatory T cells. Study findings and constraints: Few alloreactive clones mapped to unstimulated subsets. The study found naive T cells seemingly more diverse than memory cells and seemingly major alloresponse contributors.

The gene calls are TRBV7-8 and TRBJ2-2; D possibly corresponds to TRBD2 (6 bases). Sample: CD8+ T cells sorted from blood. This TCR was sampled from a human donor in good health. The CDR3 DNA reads TGTGCCAGCAAGAGTGAGGTGGGGGGAACCGGGGAGCTGTTTTTT. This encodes CASKSEVGGTGELFF.